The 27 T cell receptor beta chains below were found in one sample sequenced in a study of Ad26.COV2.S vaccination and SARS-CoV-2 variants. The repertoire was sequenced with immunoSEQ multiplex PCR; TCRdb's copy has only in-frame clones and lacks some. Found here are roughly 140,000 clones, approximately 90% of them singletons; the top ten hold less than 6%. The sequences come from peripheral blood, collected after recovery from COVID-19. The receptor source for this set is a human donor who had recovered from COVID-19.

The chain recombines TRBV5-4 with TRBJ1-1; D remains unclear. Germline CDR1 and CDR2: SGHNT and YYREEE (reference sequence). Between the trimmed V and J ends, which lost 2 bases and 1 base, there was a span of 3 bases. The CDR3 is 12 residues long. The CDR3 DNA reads TGTGCCAGCAGCTTTGGGAACACTGAAGCTTTCTTT. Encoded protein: CASSFGNTEAFF.

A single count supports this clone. CDR3 protein: CASSLSQGARTGELFF. DNA for the CDR3: TGTGCCAGCAGCTTGAGCCAGGGGGCGAGGACCGGGGAGCTGTTTTTT. The chain recombines TRBV5-4 with TRBJ2-2; 8 positions agree with TRBD1. After removal of 1 base from V and 5 bases from J, the junction contained 7 bases not matched to a gene. The CDR3 runs to 16 residues. Germline CDR1 SGHNT, CDR2 YYREEE (reference sequence).

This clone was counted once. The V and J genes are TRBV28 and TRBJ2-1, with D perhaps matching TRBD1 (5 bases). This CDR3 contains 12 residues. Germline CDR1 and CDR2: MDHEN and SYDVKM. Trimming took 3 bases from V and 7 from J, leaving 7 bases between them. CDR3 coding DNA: TGTGCCAGCAGTTTCACAGGTAATGAGCAGTTCTTC. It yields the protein CASSFTGNEQFF.

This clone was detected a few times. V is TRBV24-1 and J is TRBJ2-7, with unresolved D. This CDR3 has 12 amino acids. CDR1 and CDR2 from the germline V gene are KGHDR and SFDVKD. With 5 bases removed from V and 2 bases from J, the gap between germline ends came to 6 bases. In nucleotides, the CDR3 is TGTGCCACCAGTGGTACAACCTACGAGCAGTACTTC. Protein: CATSGTTYEQYF.

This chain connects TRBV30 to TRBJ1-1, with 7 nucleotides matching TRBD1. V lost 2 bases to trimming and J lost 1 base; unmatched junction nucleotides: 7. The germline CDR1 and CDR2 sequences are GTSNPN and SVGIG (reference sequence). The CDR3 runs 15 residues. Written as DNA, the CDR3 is TGTGCCTGGAGTCGCCTGACAGGGTGGAACACTGAAGCTTTCTTT. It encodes CAWSRLTGWNTEAFF.

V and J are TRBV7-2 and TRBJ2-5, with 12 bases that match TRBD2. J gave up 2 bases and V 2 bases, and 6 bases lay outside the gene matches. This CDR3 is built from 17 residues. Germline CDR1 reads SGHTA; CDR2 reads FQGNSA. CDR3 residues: CASSLRTSGVKQETQYF. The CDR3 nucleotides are TGTGCCAGCAGCTTACGGACTAGCGGGGTTAAGCAAGAGACCCAGTACTTC.

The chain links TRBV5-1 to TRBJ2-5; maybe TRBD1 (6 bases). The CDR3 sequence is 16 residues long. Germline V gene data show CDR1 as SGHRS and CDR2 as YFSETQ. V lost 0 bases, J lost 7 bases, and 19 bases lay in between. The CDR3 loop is CASSLAPQGTVGTQYF. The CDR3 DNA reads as TGCGCCAGCAGCTTGGCACCCCAGGGGACCGTAGGGACCCAGTACTTC.

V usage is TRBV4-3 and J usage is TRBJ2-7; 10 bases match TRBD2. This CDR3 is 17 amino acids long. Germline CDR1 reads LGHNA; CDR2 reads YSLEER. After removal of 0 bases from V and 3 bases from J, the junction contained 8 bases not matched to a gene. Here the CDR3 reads CASSQESNSGGIYEQYF. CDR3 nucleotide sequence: TGCGCCAGCAGCCAAGAGAGTAATAGCGGGGGGATCTACGAGCAGTACTTC.

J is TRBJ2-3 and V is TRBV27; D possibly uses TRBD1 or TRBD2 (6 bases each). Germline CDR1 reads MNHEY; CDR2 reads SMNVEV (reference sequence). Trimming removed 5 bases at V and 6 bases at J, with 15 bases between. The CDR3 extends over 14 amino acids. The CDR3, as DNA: TGTGCCAGCAGTACAGGATGGGGGGCCGATACGCAGTATTTT. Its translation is CASSTGWGADTQYF.

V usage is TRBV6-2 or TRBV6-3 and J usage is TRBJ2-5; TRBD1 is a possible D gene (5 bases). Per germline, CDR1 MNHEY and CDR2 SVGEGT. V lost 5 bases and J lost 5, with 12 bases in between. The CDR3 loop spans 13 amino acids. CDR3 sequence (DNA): TGTGCCAGCAGTCCCCAGGGTAGGGAGACCCAGTACTTC. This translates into CASSPQGRETQYF.

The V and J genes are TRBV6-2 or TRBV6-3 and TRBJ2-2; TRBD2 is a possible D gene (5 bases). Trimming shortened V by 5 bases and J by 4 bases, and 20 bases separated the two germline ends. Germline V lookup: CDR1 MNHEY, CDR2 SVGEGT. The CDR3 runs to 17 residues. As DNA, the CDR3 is TGTGCCAGCAGTAGCGCCTCCTTGGCGAGGGTCACCGGGGAGCTGTTTTTT. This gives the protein CASSSASLARVTGELFF.

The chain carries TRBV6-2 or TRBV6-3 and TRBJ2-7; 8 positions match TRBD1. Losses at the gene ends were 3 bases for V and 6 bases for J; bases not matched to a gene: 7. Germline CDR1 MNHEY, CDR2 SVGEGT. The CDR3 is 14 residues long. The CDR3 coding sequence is TGTGCCAGCAGTTATCCAGGGGGCGCGGGCGAGCAGTACTTC. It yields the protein CASSYPGGAGEQYF.

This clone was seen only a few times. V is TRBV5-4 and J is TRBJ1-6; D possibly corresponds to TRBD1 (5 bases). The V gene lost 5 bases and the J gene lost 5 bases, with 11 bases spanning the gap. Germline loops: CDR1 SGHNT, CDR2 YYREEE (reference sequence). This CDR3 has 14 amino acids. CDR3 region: CASRSTGDNSPLHF. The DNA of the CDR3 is TGTGCCAGCAGGTCTACGGGGGATAATTCACCCCTCCACTTT.

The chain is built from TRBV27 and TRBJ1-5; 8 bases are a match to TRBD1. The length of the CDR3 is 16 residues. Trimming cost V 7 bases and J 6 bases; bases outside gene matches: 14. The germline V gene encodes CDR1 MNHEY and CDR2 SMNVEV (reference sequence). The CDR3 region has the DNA TGTGCCAGCACCTCCCTGAGGCAGGGGGCCGGTCAGCCCCAGCATTTT. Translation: CASTSLRQGAGQPQHF.

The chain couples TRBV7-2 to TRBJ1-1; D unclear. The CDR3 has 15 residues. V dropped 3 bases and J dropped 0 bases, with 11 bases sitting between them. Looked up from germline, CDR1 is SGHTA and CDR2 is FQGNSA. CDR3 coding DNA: TGTGCCAGCAGCTTCGGTGTAGGGCTGAACACTGAAGCTTTCTTT. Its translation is CASSFGVGLNTEAFF.

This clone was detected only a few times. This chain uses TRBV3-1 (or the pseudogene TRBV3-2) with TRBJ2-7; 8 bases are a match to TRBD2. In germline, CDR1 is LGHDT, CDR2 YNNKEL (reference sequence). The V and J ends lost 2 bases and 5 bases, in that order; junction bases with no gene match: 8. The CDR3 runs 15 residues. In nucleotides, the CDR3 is TGTGCCAGCAGCCAACTGGCGGGGGGCGCGGACGAGCAGTACTTC. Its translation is CASSQLAGGADEQYF.

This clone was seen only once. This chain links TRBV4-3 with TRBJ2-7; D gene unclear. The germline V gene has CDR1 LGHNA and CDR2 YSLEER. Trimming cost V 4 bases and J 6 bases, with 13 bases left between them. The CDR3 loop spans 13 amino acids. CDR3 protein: CASSPENLGEQYF. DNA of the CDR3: TGCGCCAGCAGCCCCGAGAATTTGGGCGAGCAGTACTTC.

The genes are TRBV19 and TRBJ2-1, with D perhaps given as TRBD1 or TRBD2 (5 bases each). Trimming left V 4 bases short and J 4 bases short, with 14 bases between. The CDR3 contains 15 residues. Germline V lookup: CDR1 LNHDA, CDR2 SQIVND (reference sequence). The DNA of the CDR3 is TGTGCCAGTAGTAACTATGGGGACGGTTACAATGAGCAGTTCTTC. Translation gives CASSNYGDGYNEQFF.

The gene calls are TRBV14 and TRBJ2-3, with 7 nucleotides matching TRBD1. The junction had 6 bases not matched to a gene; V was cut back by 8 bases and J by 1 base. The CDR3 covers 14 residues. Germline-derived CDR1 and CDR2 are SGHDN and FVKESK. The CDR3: CASRLGGGTDTQYF. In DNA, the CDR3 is TGTGCCAGCCGCCTAGGGGGCGGCACAGATACGCAGTATTTT. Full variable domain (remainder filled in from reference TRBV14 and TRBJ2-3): EAGVTQFPSHSVIEKGQTVTLRCDPISGHDNLYWYRRVMGKEIKFLLHFVKESKQDESGMPNNRFLAERTGGTYSTLKVQPAELEDSGVYFCASRLGGGTDTQYFGPGTRLTVL.

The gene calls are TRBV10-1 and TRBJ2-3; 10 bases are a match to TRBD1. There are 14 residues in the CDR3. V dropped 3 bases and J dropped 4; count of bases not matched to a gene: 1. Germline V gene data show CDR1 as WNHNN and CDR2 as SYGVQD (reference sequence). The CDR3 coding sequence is TGCGCCAGCAGTGATGGGACAGGGGCAGATACGCAGTATTTT. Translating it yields CASSDGTGADTQYF.

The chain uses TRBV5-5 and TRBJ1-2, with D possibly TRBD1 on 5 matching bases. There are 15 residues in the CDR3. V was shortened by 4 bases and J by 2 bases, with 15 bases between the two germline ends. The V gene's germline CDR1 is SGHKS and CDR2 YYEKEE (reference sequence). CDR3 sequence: CASSPQVDRNYGYTF. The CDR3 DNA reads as TGTGCCAGCAGCCCTCAAGTAGACAGAAACTATGGCTACACCTTC. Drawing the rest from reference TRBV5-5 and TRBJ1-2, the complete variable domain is DAGVTQSPTHLIKTRGQQVTLRCSPISGHKSVSWYQQVLGQGPQFIFQYYEKEERGRGNFPDRFSARQFPNYSSELNVNALLLGDSALYLCASSPQVDRNYGYTFGSGTRLTVV.

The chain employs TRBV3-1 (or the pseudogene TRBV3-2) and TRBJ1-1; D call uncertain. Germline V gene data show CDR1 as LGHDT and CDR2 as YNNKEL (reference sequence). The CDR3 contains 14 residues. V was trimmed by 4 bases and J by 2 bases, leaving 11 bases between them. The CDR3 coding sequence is TGTGCCAGCAGCCCCATACGCAGCAACACTGAAGCTTTCTTT. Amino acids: CASSPIRSNTEAFF.

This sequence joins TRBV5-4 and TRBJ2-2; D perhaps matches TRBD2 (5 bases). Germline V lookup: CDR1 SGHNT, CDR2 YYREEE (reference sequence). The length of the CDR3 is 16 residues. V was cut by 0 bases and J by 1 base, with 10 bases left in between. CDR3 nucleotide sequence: TGTGCCAGCAGCTTGGGGCCTAGCAGGAACACCGGGGAGCTGTTTTTT. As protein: CASSLGPSRNTGELFF.

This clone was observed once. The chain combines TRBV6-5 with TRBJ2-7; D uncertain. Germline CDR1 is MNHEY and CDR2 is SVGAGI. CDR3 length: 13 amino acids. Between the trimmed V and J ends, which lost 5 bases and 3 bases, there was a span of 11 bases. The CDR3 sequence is CASSRSFGYEQYF. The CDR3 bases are TGTGCCAGCAGTCGAAGTTTTGGCTACGAGCAGTACTTC.

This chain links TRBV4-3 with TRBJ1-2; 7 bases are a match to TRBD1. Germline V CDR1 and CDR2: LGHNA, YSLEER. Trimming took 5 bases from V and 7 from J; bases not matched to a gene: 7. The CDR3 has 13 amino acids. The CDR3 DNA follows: TGCGCCAGCAGCTCAGGACAGGCGCGTGGCTACACCTTC. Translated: CASSSGQARGYTF.

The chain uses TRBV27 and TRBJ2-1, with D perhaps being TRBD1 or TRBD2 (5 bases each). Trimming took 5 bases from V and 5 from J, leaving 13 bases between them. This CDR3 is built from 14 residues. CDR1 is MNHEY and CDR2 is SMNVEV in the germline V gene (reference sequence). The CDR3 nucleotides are TGTGCCAGCAGTCTAACCGGGACCAACAATGAGCAGTTCTTC. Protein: CASSLTGTNNEQFF.

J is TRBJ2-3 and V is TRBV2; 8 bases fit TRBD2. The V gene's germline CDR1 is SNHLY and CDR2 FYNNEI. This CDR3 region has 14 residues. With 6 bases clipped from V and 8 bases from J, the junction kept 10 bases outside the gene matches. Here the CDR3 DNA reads TGTGCCAGCAGCCCGGGACTAGGGTATGGTACGCAGTATTTT. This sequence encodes CASSPGLGYGTQYF.